This T cell receptor beta chain was captured in a study of shared clonotypes between healthy human individuals. Germline-derived CDR1 and CDR2 are LNHDA and SQIVND (reference sequence). The CDR3 loop spans 13 amino acids. Trimming took 3 bases from V and 3 from J, leaving 9 bases between them. Naive CD8 cells lacked CD45RO and underwent positive selection for CCR7, leaving out terminally differentiated effector memory CD45RA+ cells. Assay used: immunoSEQ multiplex PCR; TCRdb lists only in-frame clones, some missing. The sample lists about 2.2 million clones, about 93% seen once, with about 1.7% in the top ten.

This chain links TRBV19 with TRBJ2-7; a weak D match, TRBD1 (6 bases). The origin of this receptor is a man between 18 and 29 years old in good health. Some clones in this sample may be carry-over from other donors' samples. The sequenced material came from naive CD8+ T cells from PBMCs. CDR3 in amino acids: CASSMRQDYEQYF. The CDR3 nucleotides are TGTGCCAGTAGTATGAGACAGGACTACGAGCAGTACTTC.